The next 20 T cell receptor beta chains were all read from a single sample in a study of blood T cell repertoires in COVID-19. Produced via immunoSEQ multiplex PCR; TCRdb's table is partial and in-frame only. The profile shows 88,000 or so clones, approximately 86% of them singletons. Sequencing input: peripheral blood. All receptors come from a man aged 55 to 70 with acute or convalescent COVID-19.

The V and J genes are TRBV27 and TRBJ2-7, with D hard to call. V lost 3 bases, J lost 4 bases, and 13 bases lay in between. The CDR3 loop spans 14 amino acids. Looked up from germline, CDR1 is MNHEY and CDR2 is SMNVEV (reference sequence). CDR3 sequence (DNA): TGTGCCAGCAGTTTCTCCGAACTTGATTACGAGCAGTACTTC. Translated: CASSFSELDYEQYF.

V usage is TRBV5-1 and J usage is TRBJ2-5, with 11 bases lining up with TRBD1. Per the germline V gene, CDR1 is SGHRS and CDR2 is YFSETQ. J lost 4 bases, V lost 3 bases, and 5 bases had no gene match. There are 15 residues in the CDR3. The CDR3 is CASSSRGQGVETQYF. DNA of the CDR3: TGCGCCAGCAGCTCGAGGGGACAGGGGGTAGAGACCCAGTACTTC.

V usage is TRBV10-3 and J usage is TRBJ2-7; 8 nucleotides agree with TRBD2. Trimming at V came to 7 bases and at J to 3 bases, leaving 5 bases not matched to a gene. The CDR3 has 13 residues. In germline, CDR1 is ENHRY, CDR2 SYGVKD. The CDR3 loop reads CAITGSGDYEQYF. CDR3 nucleotide sequence: TGTGCCATCACTGGTAGCGGGGACTACGAGCAGTACTTC.

The chain employs TRBV5-4 and TRBJ1-1; the D gene is possibly TRBD1 (5 bases). The CDR3 has 13 residues. Germline CDR1 and CDR2: SGHNT and YYREEE (reference sequence). Trimming took 2 bases from V and 11 from J, leaving 16 bases between them. The CDR3 coding sequence is TGTGCCAGCAGCTTTCGGACGGGGGGGGAGGCTTTCTTT. Its protein is CASSFRTGGEAFF.

V and J are TRBV5-1 and TRBJ1-1; maybe TRBD1 (6 bases). The CDR3 sequence is 15 residues long. V shed 2 bases and J shed 2 bases, with 13 bases lying between them. Germline V gene data show CDR1 as SGHRS and CDR2 as YFSETQ. The CDR3: CASSLLQGTNTEAFF. The CDR3 DNA follows: TGCGCCAGCAGCTTACTACAGGGAACCAACACTGAAGCTTTCTTT.

This clone appeared a single time. This rearrangement joins TRBV27 to TRBJ2-1; a weak D match, TRBD1 (5 bases). This CDR3 region has 13 residues. Per the germline V gene, CDR1 is MNHEY and CDR2 is SMNVEV (reference sequence). V was pared by 6 bases and J by 3 bases, with 9 bases between. The CDR3 DNA is TGTGCCAGCAGCTTGACAGACTACAATGAGCAGTTCTTC. It specifies CASSLTDYNEQFF.

The chain uses TRBV9 and TRBJ1-2; D is perhaps TRBD1 (6 bases). The CDR3 covers 13 residues. The V gene's germline CDR1 is SGDLS and CDR2 YYNGEE. V lost 2 bases and J 5 bases, leaving 10 bases between the germline ends. The CDR3 loop reads CASSVLGGYGYTF. DNA for the CDR3: TGTGCCAGCAGCGTGTTAGGGGGTTATGGCTACACCTTC.

The CDR3 here is CASSMTGGAYGYTF. The CDR3 nucleotides are TGTGCCAGCAGCATGACAGGGGGCGCTTATGGCTACACCTTC. The chain links TRBV9 to TRBJ1-2, with 10 bases fitting TRBD1. Trimming cost V 4 bases and J 5 bases; bases outside gene matches: 5. CDR1 SGDLS and CDR2 YYNGEE come from the germline V gene. The CDR3 length is 14 residues.

This sequence joins TRBV9 and TRBJ2-5, with 7 nucleotides matching TRBD1. Germline V gene sequence: CDR1 SGDLS, CDR2 YYNGEE. Losses at the gene ends were 2 bases for V and 5 bases for J; bases not matched to a gene: 6. The CDR3 is 14 amino acids. CDR3 bases: TGTGCCAGCAGCGTTTGGCCAGGGGGTGAGACCCAGTACTTC. Residues: CASSVWPGGETQYF. The whole variable domain, filled in from reference TRBV9 and TRBJ2-5, reads DSGVTQTPKHLITATGQRVTLRCSPRSGDLSVYWYQQSLDQGLQFLIQYYNGEERAKGNILERFSAQQFPDLHSELNLSSLELGDSALYFCASSVWPGGETQYFGPGTRLLVL.

The gene calls are TRBV9 and TRBJ1-5; D ambiguous. CDR1 is SGDLS and CDR2 is YYNGEE in the germline V gene. The CDR3 sequence is 15 residues long. Trimming cost V 4 bases and J 0 bases, with 11 bases left between them. The CDR3, as DNA: TGTGCCAGCAGCCCGAGTGGTTTTAGCAATCAGCCCCAGCATTTT. Its protein product is CASSPSGFSNQPQHF.

The rearrangement links TRBV19 to TRBJ1-6; D is undetermined. This CDR3 is built from 13 residues. Trimming removed 5 bases at V and 11 bases at J, with 13 bases between. Per germline, CDR1 LNHDA and CDR2 SQIVND (reference sequence). The chain's CDR3 is CASSPLAAAPLHF. Written as DNA, the CDR3 is TGTGCCAGTAGTCCCCTCGCCGCGGCACCCCTCCACTTT.

This chain joins TRBV2 and TRBJ1-1; the match to TRBD1 covers 9 bases. V gave up 5 bases and J gave up 11 bases; unmatched junction bases: 3. Germline values: CDR1 SNHLY, CDR2 FYNNEI. This CDR3 region has 11 residues. The CDR3 DNA reads as TGTGCCAGCAGTTTTGACAGGGGGGCTTTCTTT. Translating gives CASSFDRGAFF.

The rearrangement links TRBV7-9 to TRBJ1-2; 9 bases are a match to TRBD1. The germline V gene encodes CDR1 SEHNR and CDR2 FQNEAQ (reference sequence). The CDR3 loop spans 16 amino acids. Trimming at V came to 7 bases and at J to 5 bases, leaving 14 bases not matched to a gene. Here the CDR3 reads CASMGDRAPFVYGYTF. The CDR3 nucleotides read TGTGCCAGCATGGGGGACAGGGCCCCCTTTGTTTATGGCTACACCTTC.

This clone was counted only a few times. The genes are TRBV9 and TRBJ2-1; 10 bases align to TRBD2. With 0 bases clipped from V and 7 bases from J, the junction kept 7 bases outside the gene matches. CDR1 is SGDLS and CDR2 is YYNGEE in the germline V gene. This CDR3 spans 16 amino acids. Here the CDR3 DNA reads TGTGCCAGCAGCGTAGCTTGGGCTAGCGGGAGTAATGAGCAGTTCTTC. Encoded protein: CASSVAWASGSNEQFF. The full variable domain, its missing parts supplied by reference TRBV9 and TRBJ2-1, is DSGVTQTPKHLITATGQRVTLRCSPRSGDLSVYWYQQSLDQGLQFLIQYYNGEERAKGNILERFSAQQFPDLHSELNLSSLELGDSALYFCASSVAWASGSNEQFFGPGTRLTVL.

V and J are TRBV5-6 and TRBJ2-1; no definite D call. Per the germline V gene, CDR1 is SGHDT and CDR2 is YYEEEE. The ends were cut back, 0 bases at V and 6 bases at J, with 10 bases in the middle. CDR3 length: 14 residues. Here the CDR3 reads CASSLVGFSNEQFF. Written as DNA, the CDR3 is TGTGCCAGCAGCTTGGTGGGCTTCTCCAATGAGCAGTTCTTC. The whole variable domain, remainder taken from reference TRBV5-6 and TRBJ2-1, is DAGVTQSPTHLIKTRGQQVTLRCSPKSGHDTVSWYQQALGQGPQFIFQYYEEEERQRGNFPDRFSGHQFPNYSSELNVNALLLGDSALYLCASSLVGFSNEQFFGPGTRLTVL.

CDR3 residues: CSASVDGTPTTIYF. The CDR3 region has the DNA TGCAGTGCTAGTGTCGATGGCACCCCAACCACCATATATTTT. The chain carries TRBV20-1 and TRBJ1-3; no clear D gene. Trimming took off 3 bases at V and 9 bases at J, with 18 bases between the two ends. This CDR3 has 14 amino acids. Germline V CDR1 and CDR2: DFQATT, SNEGSKA (reference sequence).

The genes are TRBV7-2 and TRBJ1-2; no clear D. CDR1 SGHTA and CDR2 FQGNSA come from the germline V gene. This CDR3 region has 12 residues. The V gene lost 7 bases and the J gene lost 4 bases, with 10 bases spanning the gap. In DNA form, the CDR3 reads TGTGCCAGCACCGACAACATCTATGGCTACACCTTC. This codes for CASTDNIYGYTF.

The CDR3 sequence: CAWSLLEGNTIYF. The DNA for the CDR3 is TGTGCCTGGAGTCTCCTTGAGGGAAACACCATATATTTT. The chain uses TRBV30 and TRBJ1-3; D is ambiguous. The germline V gene encodes CDR1 GTSNPN and CDR2 SVGIG (reference sequence). V was trimmed by 2 bases and J by 4 bases, leaving 9 bases between them. The CDR3 is 13 amino acids.

The chain is built from TRBV30 and TRBJ2-2, with 8 positions matching TRBD2. The CDR3 is made up of 15 amino acids. The V and J ends lost 5 bases and 6 bases, in that order; junction bases with no gene match: 11. Germline CDR1 and CDR2: GTSNPN and SVGIG (reference sequence). DNA of the CDR3: TGTGCCTGGGGGCCCGGGACTAGTCTCCCCGGGGAGCTGTTTTTT. Translation gives CAWGPGTSLPGELFF.

As regards this clone: Other DNA sequences in the same sample also yield this CDR3. The chain links TRBV12-3 or TRBV12-4 to TRBJ1-2; weak D call: TRBD1 (5 bases). CDR3 length: 13 amino acids. Trimming took 3 bases from V and 2 from J, leaving 7 bases between them. The CDR3: CASSFQGNYGYTF. CDR3 coding DNA: TGTGCCAGCAGTTTCCAGGGAAACTATGGCTACACCTTC.